Described below is a single TCR beta chain sequence and its context. This sample stems from a study of blood T cell repertoires in COVID-19. Study summary: The study drew acute and convalescent COVID-19 samples from the United States, Italy and Spain. Sources were T cells, B-cell-depleted T cells, or PBMCs; the material itself was cDNA or gDNA.

Per the original data handling: Amplified reference gene primers provided the basis for estimating nucleated cell counts. The table came from immunoSEQ multiplex PCR; TCRdb's copy has only in-frame clones and leaves some out. Clonal size and the V and J genes are those of that table, whereas D and trimming came from the DNA. The sample holds 90,000 to 120,000 clones, about 87% seen once. Germline V gives CDR1 SQVTM, CDR2 ANQGSEA. The CDR3 is 19 residues long. V was pared by 1 base and J by 7 bases, with 13 bases of the junction left unmatched. Sequenced: peripheral blood. J is TRBJ2-2 and V is TRBV29-1, with 15 bases fitting TRBD2. The clonotype originates from a man between 45 and 60 years old with acute or convalescent COVID-19. The CDR3 loop is CSVEGGTSGRKRNGGELFF. The DNA of the CDR3 is TGCAGCGTTGAAGGGGGGACTAGCGGGAGGAAAAGAAATGGCGGGGAGCTGTTTTTT.